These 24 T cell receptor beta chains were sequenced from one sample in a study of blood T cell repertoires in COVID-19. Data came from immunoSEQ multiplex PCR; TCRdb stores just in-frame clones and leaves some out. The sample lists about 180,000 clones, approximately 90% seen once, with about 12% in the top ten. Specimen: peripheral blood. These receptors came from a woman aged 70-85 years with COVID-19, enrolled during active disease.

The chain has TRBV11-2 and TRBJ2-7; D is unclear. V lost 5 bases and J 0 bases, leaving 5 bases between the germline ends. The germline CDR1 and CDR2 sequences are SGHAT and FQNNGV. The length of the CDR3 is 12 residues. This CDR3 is CASSPNSYEQYF. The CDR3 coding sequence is TGTGCCAGCAGCCCAAACTCCTACGAGCAGTACTTC.

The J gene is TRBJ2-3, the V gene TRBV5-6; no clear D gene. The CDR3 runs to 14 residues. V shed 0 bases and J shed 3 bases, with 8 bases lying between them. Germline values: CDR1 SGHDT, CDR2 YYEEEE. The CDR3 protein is CASSLAEVTDTQYF. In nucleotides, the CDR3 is TGTGCCAGCAGCTTGGCCGAGGTAACAGATACGCAGTATTTT. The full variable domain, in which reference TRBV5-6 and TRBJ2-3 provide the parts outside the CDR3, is DAGVTQSPTHLIKTRGQQVTLRCSPKSGHDTVSWYQQALGQGPQFIFQYYEEEERQRGNFPDRFSGHQFPNYSSELNVNALLLGDSALYLCASSLAEVTDTQYFGPGTRLTVL.

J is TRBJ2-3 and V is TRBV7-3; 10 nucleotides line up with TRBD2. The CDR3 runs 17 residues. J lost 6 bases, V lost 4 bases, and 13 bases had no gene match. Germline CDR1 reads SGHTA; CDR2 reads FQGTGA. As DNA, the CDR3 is TGTGCCAGCAGCTCTGATGGGGCTAGCGGGAGTATGGATACGCAGTATTTT. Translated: CASSSDGASGSMDTQYF.

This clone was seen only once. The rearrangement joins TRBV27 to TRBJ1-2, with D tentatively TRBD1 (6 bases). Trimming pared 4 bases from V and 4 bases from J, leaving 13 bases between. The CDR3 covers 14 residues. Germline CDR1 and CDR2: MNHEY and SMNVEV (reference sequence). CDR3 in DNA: TGTGCCAGCAGTTCCGGACAGCAAGTCTATGGCTACACCTTC. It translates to CASSSGQQVYGYTF.

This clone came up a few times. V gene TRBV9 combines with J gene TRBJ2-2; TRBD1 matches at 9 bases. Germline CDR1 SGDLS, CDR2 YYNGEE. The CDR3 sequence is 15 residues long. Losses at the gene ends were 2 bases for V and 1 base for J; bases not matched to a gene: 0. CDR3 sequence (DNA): TGTGCCAGCAGCGTGGGACAGGGGAACACCGGGGAGCTGTTTTTT. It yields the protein CASSVGQGNTGELFF.

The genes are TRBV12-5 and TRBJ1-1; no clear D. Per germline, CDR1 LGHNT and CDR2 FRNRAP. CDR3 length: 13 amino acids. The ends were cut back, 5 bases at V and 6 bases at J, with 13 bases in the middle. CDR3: CASGPTLRAEAFF. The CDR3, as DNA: TGTGCTAGTGGTCCAACTCTACGGGCTGAAGCTTTCTTT.

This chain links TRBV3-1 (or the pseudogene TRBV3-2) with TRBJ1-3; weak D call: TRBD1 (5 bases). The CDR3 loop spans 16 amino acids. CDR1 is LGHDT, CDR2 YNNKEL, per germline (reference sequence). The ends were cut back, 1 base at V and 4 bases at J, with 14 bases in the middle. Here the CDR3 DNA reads TGTGCCAGCAGCCAAGTCTTAGGGGTTGTAGGAAACACCATATATTTT. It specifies CASSQVLGVVGNTIYF.

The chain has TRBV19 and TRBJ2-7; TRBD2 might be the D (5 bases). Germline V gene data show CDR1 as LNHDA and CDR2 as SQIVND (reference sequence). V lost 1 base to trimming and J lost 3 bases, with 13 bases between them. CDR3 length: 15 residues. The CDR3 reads CASSIGAHGDYEQYF. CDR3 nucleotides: TGTGCCAGTAGTATAGGGGCTCACGGGGACTACGAGCAGTACTTC.

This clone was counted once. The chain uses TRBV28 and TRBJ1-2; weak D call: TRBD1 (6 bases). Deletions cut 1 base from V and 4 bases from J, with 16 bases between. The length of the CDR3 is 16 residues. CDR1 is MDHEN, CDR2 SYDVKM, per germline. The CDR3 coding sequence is TGTGCCAGCAGTTTATATGGGGGCACGATTTTCTATGGCTACACCTTC. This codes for CASSLYGGTIFYGYTF.

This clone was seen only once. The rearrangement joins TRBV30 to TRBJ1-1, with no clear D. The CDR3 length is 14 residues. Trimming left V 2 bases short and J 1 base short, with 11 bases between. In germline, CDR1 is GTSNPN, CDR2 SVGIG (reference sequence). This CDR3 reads CAWSPGLTNTEAFF. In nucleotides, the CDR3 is TGTGCCTGGAGTCCTGGACTTACGAACACTGAAGCTTTCTTT.

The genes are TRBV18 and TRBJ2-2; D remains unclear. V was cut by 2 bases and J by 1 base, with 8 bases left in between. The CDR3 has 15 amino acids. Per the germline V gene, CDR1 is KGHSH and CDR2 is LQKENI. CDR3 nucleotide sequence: TGTGCCAGCTCACCATTTGAGTTGAACACCGGGGAGCTGTTTTTT. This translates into CASSPFELNTGELFF.

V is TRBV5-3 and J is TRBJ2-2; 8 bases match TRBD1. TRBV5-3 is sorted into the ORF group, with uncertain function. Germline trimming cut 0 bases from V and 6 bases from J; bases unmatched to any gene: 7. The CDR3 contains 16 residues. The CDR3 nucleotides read TGTGCCAGAAGCTTGGCCAGGGGGCTGTCGGCCGGGGAGCTGTTTTTT. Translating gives CARSLARGLSAGELFF.

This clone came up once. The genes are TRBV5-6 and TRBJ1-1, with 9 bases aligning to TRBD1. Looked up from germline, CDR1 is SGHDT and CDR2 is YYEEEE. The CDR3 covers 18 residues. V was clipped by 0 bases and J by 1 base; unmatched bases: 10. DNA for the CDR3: TGTGCCAGCAGCTTGGCCACAGGGGGCGCGATCCCGAACACTGAAGCTTTCTTT. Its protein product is CASSLATGGAIPNTEAFF.

CDR3 sequence: CASSQDFISVEAFF. CDR3 bases: TGCGCCAGCAGCCAAGATTTCATCTCGGTGGAAGCTTTCTTT. V is TRBV4-1 and J is TRBJ1-1; D uncertain. Trimming left V 0 bases short and J 8 bases short, with 13 bases between. In germline, CDR1 is MGHRA, CDR2 YSYEKL. This CDR3 is built from 14 residues.

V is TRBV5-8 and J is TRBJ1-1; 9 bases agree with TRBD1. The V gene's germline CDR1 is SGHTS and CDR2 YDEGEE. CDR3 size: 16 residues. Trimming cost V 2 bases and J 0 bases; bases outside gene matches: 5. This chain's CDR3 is CASSFWTGVLNTEAFF. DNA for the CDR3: TGTGCCAGCAGCTTTTGGACAGGGGTATTGAACACTGAAGCTTTCTTT.

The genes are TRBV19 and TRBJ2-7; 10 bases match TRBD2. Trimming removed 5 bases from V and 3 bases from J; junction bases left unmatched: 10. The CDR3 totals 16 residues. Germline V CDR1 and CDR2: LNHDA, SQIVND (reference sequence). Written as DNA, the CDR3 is TGTGCCAGTAGTCAACTTACTAGCGGGGTTAACTACGAGCAGTACTTC. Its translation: CASSQLTSGVNYEQYF.

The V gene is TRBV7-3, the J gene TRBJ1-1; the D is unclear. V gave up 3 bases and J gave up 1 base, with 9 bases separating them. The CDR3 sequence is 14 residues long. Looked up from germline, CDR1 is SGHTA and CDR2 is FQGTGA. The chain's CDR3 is CASSLVGGNTEAFF. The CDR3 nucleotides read TGTGCCAGCAGCTTGGTTGGCGGGAACACTGAAGCTTTCTTT.

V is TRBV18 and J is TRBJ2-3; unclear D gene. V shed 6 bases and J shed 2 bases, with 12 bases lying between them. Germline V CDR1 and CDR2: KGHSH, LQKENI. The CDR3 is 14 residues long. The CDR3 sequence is CASSSSSDTDTQYF. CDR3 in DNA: TGTGCCAGCTCCTCTTCCAGCGACACAGATACGCAGTATTTT.

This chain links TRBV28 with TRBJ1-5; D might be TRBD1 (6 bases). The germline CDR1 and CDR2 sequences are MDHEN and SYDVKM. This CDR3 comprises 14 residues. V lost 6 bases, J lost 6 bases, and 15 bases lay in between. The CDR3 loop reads CASSAAGVAQPQHF. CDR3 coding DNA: TGTGCCAGCAGCGCTGCAGGGGTGGCTCAGCCCCAGCATTTT. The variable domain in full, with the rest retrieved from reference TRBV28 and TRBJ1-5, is DVKVTQSSRYLVKRTGEKVFLECVQDMDHENMFWYRQDPGLGLRLIYFSYDVKMKEKGDIPEGYSVSREKKERFSLILESASTNQTSMYLCASSAAGVAQPQHFGDGTRLSIL.

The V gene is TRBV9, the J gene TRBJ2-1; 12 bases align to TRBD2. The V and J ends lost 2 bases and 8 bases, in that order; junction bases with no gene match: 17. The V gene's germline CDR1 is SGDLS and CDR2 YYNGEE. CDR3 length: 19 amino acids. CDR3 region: CASSVGTEPSGGVRHEQFF. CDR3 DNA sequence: TGTGCCAGCAGCGTCGGGACAGAACCTAGCGGGGGGGTGAGGCATGAGCAGTTCTTC.

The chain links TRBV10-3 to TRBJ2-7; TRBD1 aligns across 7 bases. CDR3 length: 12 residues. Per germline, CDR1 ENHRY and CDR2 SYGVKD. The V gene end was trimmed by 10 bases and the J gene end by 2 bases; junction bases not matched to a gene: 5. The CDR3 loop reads CATGTVAYEQYF. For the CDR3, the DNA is TGTGCCACCGGGACAGTGGCCTACGAGCAGTACTTC.

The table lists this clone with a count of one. The CDR3 nucleotides are TGTGCCAGCTCCCCGACGACCGTCGGGGAGCAGTTCTTC. As protein: CASSPTTVGEQFF. V and J are TRBV18 and TRBJ2-1; no definite D call. The CDR3 has 13 amino acids. Germline values: CDR1 KGHSH, CDR2 LQKENI. Trimming left V 6 bases short and J 10 bases short, with 16 bases between.

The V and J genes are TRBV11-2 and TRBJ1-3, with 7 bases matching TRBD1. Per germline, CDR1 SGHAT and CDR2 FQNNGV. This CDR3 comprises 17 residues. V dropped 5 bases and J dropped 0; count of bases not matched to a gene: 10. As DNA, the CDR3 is TGTGCCAGCAGCCCCAACAGGGGTTCCTTCTCTGGAAACACCATATATTTT. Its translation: CASSPNRGSFSGNTIYF.

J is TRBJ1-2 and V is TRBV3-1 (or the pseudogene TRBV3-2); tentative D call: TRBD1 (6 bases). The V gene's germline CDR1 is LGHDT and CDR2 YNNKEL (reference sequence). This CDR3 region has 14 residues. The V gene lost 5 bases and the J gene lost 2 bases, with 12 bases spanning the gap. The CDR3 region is CASSKIGTNYGYTF. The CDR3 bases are TGTGCCAGCAGCAAAATCGGGACAAACTATGGCTACACCTTC.